The 14 T cell receptor beta chains below come from one sample, sequenced in a study of blood T cell repertoires in COVID-19. The assay was immunoSEQ multiplex PCR, and TCRdb's table has in-frame clones only and misses some. The sample has roughly 50,000 clones, roughly 83% seen once; the top ten hold 10% to 15%. The material sequenced was peripheral blood. Source of these receptors: a human donor in a cohort sampled during active COVID-19.

This clone was found a few times. The J gene is TRBJ2-7, the V gene TRBV6-5; 9 nucleotides align to TRBD1. With V trimmed by 2 bases and J by 7 bases, 6 bases remained unmatched. This CDR3 is built from 14 residues. Germline V CDR1 and CDR2: MNHEY, SVGAGI. The CDR3 DNA reads as TGTGCCAGCAGTTACACCGGGACAGGGATTGAGCAGTACTTC. This sequence encodes CASSYTGTGIEQYF.

The genes are TRBV6-5 and TRBJ1-2, with D perhaps matching TRBD1 (6 bases). Germline values: CDR1 MNHEY, CDR2 SVGAGI. V dropped 4 bases and J dropped 3 bases, with 9 bases sitting between them. This CDR3 has 13 amino acids. The CDR3, as DNA: TGTGCCAGCAGTTCCCAGGGGTACTATGGCTACACCTTC. Its protein product is CASSSQGYYGYTF.

This clone has a single count. V is TRBV6-2 or TRBV6-3 and J is TRBJ1-2; TRBD1 agrees at 7 bases. Per germline, CDR1 MNHEY and CDR2 SVGEGT. This CDR3 region has 17 residues. V dropped 3 bases and J dropped 4; count of bases not matched to a gene: 14. The CDR3 DNA follows: TGTGCCAGCAGTTATGGAACAGGGGACATATACTCCTATGGCTACACCTTC. Translated: CASSYGTGDIYSYGYTF.

The chain links TRBV19 to TRBJ1-1; the D gene is possibly TRBD1 (6 bases). The CDR3 extends over 16 amino acids. V dropped 4 bases and J dropped 4 bases, with 19 bases sitting between them. Germline CDR1 is LNHDA and CDR2 is SQIVND (reference sequence). CDR3 coding DNA: TGTGCCAGTAGTAACCTCGGTGGGGGCCTGGGCACTGAAGCTTTCTTT. Amino acids: CASSNLGGGLGTEAFF.

The chain employs TRBV3-1 (or the pseudogene TRBV3-2) and TRBJ1-5, with D unresolved. This CDR3 spans 14 amino acids. Germline loops: CDR1 LGHDT, CDR2 YNNKEL (reference sequence). V was clipped by 1 base and J by 1 base, with 5 bases between them. The CDR3 is CASSQVQSNQPQHF. In nucleotides, the CDR3 is TGTGCCAGCAGCCAAGTACAGAGCAATCAGCCCCAGCATTTT.

The gene calls are TRBV6-1 and TRBJ1-3; D unclear. The CDR3 spans 13 residues. Germline-derived CDR1 and CDR2 are MNHNS and SASEGT. The V and J ends lost 1 base and 7 bases respectively, with 8 bases between them. CDR3 sequence (DNA): TGTGCCAGCAGTGAAGATCCCCGGAACACCATATATTTT. Protein product: CASSEDPRNTIYF.

The chain links TRBV6-2 or TRBV6-3 to TRBJ2-7, with a possible D match to TRBD1 (6 bases). V lost 4 bases, J lost 6 bases, and 13 bases lay in between. Germline CDR1 reads MNHEY; CDR2 reads SVGEGT. The CDR3 runs to 13 residues. The CDR3 here is CASSFTGSAEQYF. DNA of the CDR3: TGTGCCAGCAGTTTTACAGGGTCAGCCGAGCAGTACTTC.

The rearrangement joins TRBV7-9 to TRBJ2-7, with 10 bases lining up with TRBD2. Trimming at V came to 4 bases and at J to 2 bases, leaving 5 bases not matched to a gene. Germline CDR1 reads SEHNR; CDR2 reads FQNEAQ (reference sequence). The CDR3 is 15 residues long. The CDR3 DNA sequence: TGTGCCAGCAGCTCAACAGCGGGGGGGACCTACGAGCAGTACTTC. Residues: CASSSTAGGTYEQYF.

The rearrangement uses TRBV28 and TRBJ1-5; 7 bases agree with TRBD1. Looked up from germline, CDR1 is MDHEN and CDR2 is SYDVKM. V lost 5 bases, J lost 15 bases, and 13 bases stayed unmatched. The CDR3 has 13 amino acids. In DNA, the CDR3 is TGTGCCAGCAGTCTCTCCCCCGGACAGGTTCTGCATTTT. It codes for CASSLSPGQVLHF.

The CDR3 loop is CASSSTVGGANEQFF. In DNA form, the CDR3 reads TGTGCCAGCAGCTCCACCGTGGGGGGAGCCAATGAGCAGTTCTTC. V usage is TRBV11-3 and J usage is TRBJ2-1; D is perhaps TRBD2 (6 bases). Germline V gene data show CDR1 as SGHNT and CDR2 as YENEEA. V was cut by 4 bases and J by 6 bases, with 16 bases left in between. The CDR3 has 15 amino acids.

The chain links TRBV3-1 (or the pseudogene TRBV3-2) to TRBJ1-6, with D tentatively TRBD1 (5 bases). Trimming shortened V by 5 bases and J by 1 base, and 9 bases separated the two germline ends. This CDR3 is built from 15 residues. The germline V gene encodes CDR1 LGHDT and CDR2 YNNKEL (reference sequence). The CDR3 loop is CASSLRGSYNSPLHF. CDR3 DNA sequence: TGTGCCAGCAGCTTAAGGGGTTCCTATAATTCACCCCTCCACTTT.

This chain joins TRBV7-2 and TRBJ1-5; 7 nucleotides agree with TRBD1. J was trimmed by 3 bases and V by 5 bases; bases with no gene match: 7. Per the germline V gene, CDR1 is SGHTA and CDR2 is FQGNSA. The CDR3 consists of 15 residues. CDR3: CASSPETGNNQPQHF. DNA of the CDR3: TGTGCCAGCAGCCCCGAGACAGGGAACAATCAGCCCCAGCATTTT. Complete variable domain (other parts from reference TRBV7-2 and TRBJ1-5): GAGVSQSPSNKVTEKGKDVELRCDPISGHTALYWYRQSLGQGLEFLIYFQGNSAPDKSGLPSDRFSAERTGGSVSTLTIQRTQQEDSAVYLCASSPETGNNQPQHFGDGTRLSIL.

The chain has TRBV6-5 and TRBJ1-2, with 7 bases fitting TRBD1. Trimming at V came to 6 bases and at J to 0 bases, leaving 1 base not matched to a gene. The length of the CDR3 is 13 residues. CDR1 MNHEY and CDR2 SVGAGI come from the germline V gene. For the CDR3, the DNA is TGTGCCAGCAGAGGACAGGCTAACTATGGCTACACCTTC. Residues: CASRGQANYGYTF.

The gene calls are TRBV11-3 and TRBJ2-5; TRBD1 matches at 7 bases. The CDR3 has 18 amino acids. Per the germline V gene, CDR1 is SGHNT and CDR2 is YENEEA. With 2 bases clipped from V and 5 bases from J, the junction kept 17 bases outside the gene matches. CDR3 in DNA: TGTGCCAGCAGCTTAAGGGGGCCCCAATACAGGGTAGTGGAGACCCAGTACTTC. Its translation is CASSLRGPQYRVVETQYF.